This TCR beta chain was identified in a study of shared clonotypes between healthy human individuals. Profiled with immunoSEQ multiplex PCR; TCRdb holds only in-frame clones, not every one. Of about 2 million clones detected, roughly 95% appear once; the ten largest clones hold approximately 1.2%. CD45RO negativity and positive selection for CCR7 defined naive CD8 cells, a population that excluded terminally differentiated effector memory CD45RA+ cells. The donor cohort consisted entirely of Caucasian adults residing in Nashville, Tennessee. CDR1 is SNHLY, CDR2 FYNNEI, per germline. The CDR3 is 14 amino acids. V lost 7 bases and J lost 5; bases outside the gene matches: 8.

The sample consisted of naive CD8+ T cells sorted from blood. The chain combines TRBV2 with TRBJ2-7; TRBD1 matches at 10 bases. This TCR derives from a man aged 18-30 years in good health. This CDR3 reads CASTLGTGDNEQYF. The CDR3 DNA reads as TGTGCCAGCACCCTAGGGACAGGGGATAACGAGCAGTACTTC.